This is a list of T cell receptor beta chains from one sample in a study of persistence of HIV-infected CD4 T cells. Profiled with immunoSEQ multiplex PCR; TCRdb holds only in-frame clones, not every one. The sample shows 6,500 to 8,500 clones, roughly 60% of them seen only once. No antigen has been identified for these receptors. The sequenced sample was CD4+ T cells sorted from PBMCs after roughly 18-hour stimulation, obtained from a patient who received antiretroviral therapy. All receptors come from an adult man with HIV who was CMV-seropositive. The CDR3 runs from the conserved cysteine through the conserved F or W. The order of the fields is D gene, J gene, clone size, V gene, CDR3 protein, CDR3 DNA. A D gene is named only where the DNA matches it firmly. Clone size, where shown, is once, few, many, or a class for clones that have expanded.

D gene: .; J gene: TRBJ1-1; clone size: medium-sized; V gene: TRBV19; CDR3 protein: CASTMMGILDPEAFF; CDR3 DNA: TGTGCCAGTACCATGATGGGGATTCTAGACCCTGAAGCTTTCTTT
D gene: .; J gene: TRBJ2-2; clone size: .; V gene: TRBV19; CDR3 protein: CASSIGTTNAGELFF; CDR3 DNA: TGTGCCAGTAGTATAGGGACCACTAACGCCGGGGAGCTGTTTTTT
D gene: TRBD1; J gene: TRBJ2-1; clone size: .; V gene: TRBV15; CDR3 protein: CATSRDHHRGNEQFF; CDR3 DNA: TGTGCCACCAGCAGAGATCATCACAGGGGCAATGAGCAGTTCTTC
D gene: TRBD1; J gene: TRBJ2-4; clone size: .; V gene: TRBV3-1/TRBV3-2; CDR3 protein: CASSLGYGTGYDIQYF; CDR3 DNA: TGTGCCAGCAGCCTCGGTTACGGGACAGGGTACGACATTCAGTACTTC
D gene: .; J gene: TRBJ1-2; clone size: .; V gene: TRBV21-1; CDR3 protein: CASIDYGYTF; CDR3 DNA: TGTGCCAGCATTGACTATGGCTACACCTTC
D gene: TRBD1; J gene: TRBJ2-7; clone size: .; V gene: TRBV4-1; CDR3 protein: CASSQGMTGGGDEQYF; CDR3 DNA: TGCGCCAGCAGCCAAGGTATGACAGGGGGTGGCGACGAGCAGTACTTC
D gene: .; J gene: TRBJ2-5; clone size: .; V gene: TRBV5-1; CDR3 protein: CASSLDHLRYF; CDR3 DNA: TGCGCCAGCAGCCTGGATCATCTGAGGTACTTC
D gene: .; J gene: TRBJ2-1; clone size: .; V gene: TRBV21-1; CDR3 protein: CATPTRSYNEQFF; CDR3 DNA: TGTGCCACCCCGACACGCTCCTACAATGAGCAGTTCTTC
D gene: .; J gene: TRBJ2-7; clone size: .; V gene: TRBV20-1; CDR3 protein: CSASIRQGFSYEQYF; CDR3 DNA: TGCAGTGCTAGTATAAGGCAGGGTTTTTCCTACGAGCAGTACTTC
D gene: .; J gene: TRBJ1-5; clone size: .; V gene: TRBV28; CDR3 protein: CASSNLNNQPQHF; CDR3 DNA: TGTGCCAGCAGTAACCTTAACAATCAGCCCCAGCATTTT